This TCR beta chain was identified in a study of blood T cell repertoires in COVID-19. TCRdb's table, derived via immunoSEQ multiplex PCR, lists solely in-frame clones and lacks some. Here the sample spans 90,000 to 150,000 clones, around 88% being singletons. V was clipped by 0 bases and J by 3 bases; unmatched bases: 8. The CDR3 has 17 amino acids. The V gene's germline CDR1 is SGHRS and CDR2 YFSETQ. The sequenced sample was peripheral blood. This chain connects TRBV5-1 to TRBJ2-5; TRBD2 matches at 10 bases. This receptor was identified in a woman aged 45-65 years with active or convalescent COVID-19. The CDR3 is CASSLGTSGPREETQYF. CDR3 coding DNA: TGCGCCAGCAGCTTGGGGACTAGCGGACCGCGGGAAGAGACCCAGTACTTC.